The 9 T cell receptor beta chains in this list originate from one sample, sequenced in a study of cytomegalovirus exposure and HLA in healthy donors. It was with 60 Vbeta and 13 Jbeta primers that the PCR ran. Some clones are missing from TCRdb's copy, which holds only in-frame ones; the method was immunoSEQ multiplex PCR. The profile shows over 85,000 clones, 63% of them singletons. Sequences were obtained from PBMCs. The receptors derive from a human donor in good health.

This clone was picked up a small number of times. The CDR3 nucleotides read TGCGCCAGCAGCCAAGGTCCAGCGACAGGGGTCGGGGAAAAACTGTTTTTT. It yields the protein CASSQGPATGVGEKLFF. This chain connects TRBV4-1 to TRBJ1-4; TRBD1 aligns across 8 bases. Per the germline V gene, CDR1 is MGHRA and CDR2 is YSYEKL. The V gene end was trimmed by 1 base and the J gene end by 8 bases; junction bases not matched to a gene: 12. The CDR3 extends over 17 amino acids.

As DNA, the CDR3 is TGTGCCAGCAGTTTATGGGACTTACAAAATGAGCAGTTCTTC. Translation: CASSLWDLQNEQFF. This sequence joins TRBV27 and TRBJ2-1, with a possible D match to TRBD2 (6 bases). The CDR3 has 14 amino acids. Germline loops: CDR1 MNHEY, CDR2 SMNVEV (reference sequence). V lost 1 base, J lost 7 bases, and 11 bases lay in between.

V and J are TRBV6-5 and TRBJ1-5; D ambiguous. Trimming shortened V by 5 bases and J by 0 bases, and 8 bases separated the two germline ends. The CDR3 length is 14 residues. Per germline, CDR1 MNHEY and CDR2 SVGAGI. The CDR3 DNA reads TGTGCCAGCAGTCCCGACAATAGCAATCAGCCCCAGCATTTT. As protein: CASSPDNSNQPQHF.

The chain uses TRBV11-3 and TRBJ2-7; tentatively, D is TRBD1 (5 bases). Germline V lookup: CDR1 SGHNT, CDR2 YENEEA. The V end lost 4 bases, the J end lost 6 bases, and 13 bases lay between the germline ends. CDR3 size: 13 residues. In nucleotides, the CDR3 is TGTGCCAGCAGCTCAGGTATGGGGCTCGAGCAGTACTTC. Protein: CASSSGMGLEQYF.

This clone was seen only a few times. The gene calls are TRBV5-1 and TRBJ2-1; 8 nucleotides align to TRBD1. The CDR3 extends over 14 amino acids. V shed 4 bases and J 5 bases; nucleotides not matched to a gene: 5. Germline V gene sequence: CDR1 SGHRS, CDR2 YFSETQ. CDR3 sequence: CASSLGQVDNEQFF. CDR3 sequence (DNA): TGCGCCAGCAGCCTGGGACAGGTAGACAATGAGCAGTTCTTC.

This clone was detected a few times. The V gene is TRBV15, the J gene TRBJ1-1; no reliable D call. The germline V and J ends were trimmed by 0 bases and 4 bases, with 12 bases remaining between them. Looked up from germline, CDR1 is LNHNV and CDR2 is YYDKDF (reference sequence). The CDR3 loop spans 15 amino acids. The CDR3 reads CATSRDQARGTEAFF. The CDR3 region has the DNA TGTGCCACCAGCAGAGATCAAGCACGTGGCACTGAAGCTTTCTTT. Based on the CDR3 plus reference TRBV15 and TRBJ1-1, the full variable domain is DAMVIQNPRYQVTQFGKPVTLSCSQTLNHNVMYWYQQKSSQAPKLLFHYYDKDFNNEADTPDNFQSRRPNTSFCFLDIRSPGLGDTAMYLCATSRDQARGTEAFFGQGTRLTVV.

The chain has TRBV30 and TRBJ1-1; D unresolved. V dropped 4 bases and J dropped 1 base, with 10 bases sitting between them. CDR1 and CDR2 from the germline V gene are GTSNPN and SVGIG (reference sequence). The CDR3 contains 13 residues. The CDR3 sequence: CAWTPGRNTEAFF. DNA of the CDR3: TGTGCCTGGACCCCGGGGAGGAACACTGAAGCTTTCTTT.

J is TRBJ2-2 and V is TRBV28; D call uncertain. CDR3 length equals 13 residues. Trimming took 5 bases from V and 1 from J, leaving 5 bases between them. Germline values: CDR1 MDHEN, CDR2 SYDVKM. CDR3 sequence: CASSLWNTGELFF. The CDR3 bases are TGTGCCAGCAGTCTCTGGAACACCGGGGAGCTGTTTTTT.

The rearrangement links TRBV7-6 to TRBJ2-7; 12 nucleotides match TRBD2. CDR1 and CDR2 (germline): SGHVS, FNYEAQ. With 5 bases clipped from V and 6 bases from J, the junction kept 14 bases outside the gene matches. There are 17 residues in the CDR3. This CDR3 reads CASSQRTSGVQGREQYF. The CDR3, as DNA: TGTGCCAGCAGCCAACGGACTAGCGGGGTCCAGGGTCGCGAGCAGTACTTC.